One and the same sample provided the 30 T cell receptor beta chains below, sequenced in a study of control samples from healthy donors and cancer patients. Libraries were prepared by immunoSEQ multiplex PCR; TCRdb keeps only in-frame clonotypes and omits some of them. The sample holds around 200,000 clones; around 94% are singletons and the top ten take about 1.6%. Source material: blood. The receptor set was obtained from a man between 45 and 60 years old in good health.

The gene calls are TRBV6-6 and TRBJ1-2; TRBD1 is a possible D gene (6 bases). CDR3 length: 12 amino acids. CDR1 and CDR2 from the germline V gene are MNHNY and SVGAGI (reference sequence). Trimming removed 7 bases from V and 5 bases from J, with 11 bases in between. CDR3 sequence (DNA): TGTGCCAGCACCACAGGGAAGTATGGCTACACCTTC. Its protein is CASTTGKYGYTF.

In its sample, this clone was seen once. The chain recombines TRBV6-1 with TRBJ2-1; D tentatively reads TRBD1 or TRBD2 (5 bases each). Trimming left V 0 bases short and J 8 bases short, with 11 bases between. The CDR3 extends over 14 amino acids. Per the germline V gene, CDR1 is MNHNS and CDR2 is SASEGT. The CDR3 sequence: CASSEATGAHEQFF. DNA of the CDR3: TGTGCCAGCAGTGAAGCGACCGGGGCCCATGAGCAGTTCTTC.

The genes are TRBV19 and TRBJ1-3, with D possibly TRBD1 on 5 matching bases. Germline assignment: CDR1 LNHDA and CDR2 SQIVND (reference sequence). The CDR3 runs to 15 residues. Trimming removed 1 base at V and 0 bases at J, with 7 bases between. The CDR3 protein is CASSIAGISGNTIYF. Written as DNA, the CDR3 is TGTGCCAGTAGTATAGCAGGGATCTCTGGAAACACCATATATTTT.

The V gene is TRBV10-1, the J gene TRBJ2-1, with TRBD1 as a possible D gene (7 bases). V was clipped by 6 bases and J by 1 base, with 19 bases between them. Germline CDR1 is WNHNN and CDR2 is SYGVQD (reference sequence). The CDR3 totals 17 residues. CDR3 sequence (DNA): TGCGCCAGCAGCGTTGGCGGGACAGAGTTATCCTACAATGAGCAGTTCTTC. Translated, it gives CASSVGGTELSYNEQFF.

The gene calls are TRBV5-1 and TRBJ2-5; no firm D call. The CDR3 covers 13 residues. V shed 1 base and J shed 2 bases, with 6 bases lying between them. Germline lookup yields CDR1 SGHRS and CDR2 YFSETQ. CDR3 nucleotide sequence: TGCGCCAGCAGCTTGAACCTTCAAGAGACCCAGTACTTC. Protein sequence: CASSLNLQETQYF.

This clone was recorded only once. The chain joins TRBV29-1 to TRBJ2-3, with D tentatively TRBD1 (5 bases). V was shortened by 8 bases and J by 4 bases, with 13 bases between the two germline ends. The germline CDR1 and CDR2 sequences are SQVTM and ANQGSEA. The CDR3 extends over 12 amino acids. CDR3 DNA: TGCAGCATAGAGCAGGGCGCAGATACGCAGTATTTT. Its protein is CSIEQGADTQYF.

The gene calls are TRBV27 and TRBJ1-2; 10 positions match TRBD1. The CDR3 is 14 residues long. V shed 3 bases, J shed 7 bases, and the junction held 5 bases outside the gene matches. Looked up from germline, CDR1 is MNHEY and CDR2 is SMNVEV (reference sequence). The CDR3 is CASSFRQGASGYTF. The CDR3 coding sequence is TGTGCCAGCAGTTTCCGACAGGGGGCCTCTGGCTACACCTTC.

The rearrangement links TRBV5-4 to TRBJ1-4; possibly TRBD1 for D (6 bases). Germline V gives CDR1 SGHNT, CDR2 YYREEE (reference sequence). CDR3 length: 16 amino acids. The V and J ends lost 0 bases and 8 bases respectively, with 17 bases between them. The CDR3 loop reads CASSLDRADRAEKLFF. CDR3 nucleotide sequence: TGTGCCAGCAGCTTGGACAGGGCCGATAGGGCGGAAAAACTGTTTTTT.

CDR3 in DNA: TGCGCCAGCAGTGAGTTTCTGAGACAGGAGACTAATTCACCCCTCCACTTT. Its protein product is CASSEFLRQETNSPLHF. V gene TRBV10-2 combines with J gene TRBJ1-6, with D perhaps matching TRBD1 (6 bases). Germline V gene lookup returns CDR1 WSHSY and CDR2 SAAADI. This CDR3 comprises 17 residues. The V and J ends lost 1 base and 6 bases respectively, with 16 bases between them.

The gene calls are TRBV3-1 (or the pseudogene TRBV3-2) and TRBJ1-5; D unclear. The V end lost 0 bases, the J end lost 6 bases, and 9 bases lay between the germline ends. Germline CDR1 and CDR2: LGHDT and YNNKEL (reference sequence). The CDR3 is made up of 14 amino acids. In DNA, the CDR3 is TGTGCCAGCAGCCAAGATGGAGGGAGTCAGCCCCAGCATTTT. This sequence encodes CASSQDGGSQPQHF.

The V call is TRBV16, the J call TRBJ2-1, with 10 bases aligning to TRBD2. The CDR3 runs to 15 residues. CDR1 KGHSY and CDR2 FQNENV come from the germline V gene. J lost 8 bases, V lost 2 bases, and 6 bases had no gene match. For the CDR3, the DNA is TGTGCCAGCAGCCAACTTCTAGCGGGGGTCCATGAGCAGTTCTTC. As protein: CASSQLLAGVHEQFF.

This chain links TRBV7-2 with TRBJ1-1, with 7 bases lining up with TRBD1. V lost 5 bases, J lost 5 bases, and 8 bases stayed unmatched. Germline V CDR1 and CDR2: SGHTA, FQGNSA. The CDR3 loop spans 14 amino acids. DNA of the CDR3: TGTGCCAGCAGCGCGACGAGGGGGCGAACTGAAGCTTTCTTT. Its protein product is CASSATRGRTEAFF.

The chain has TRBV19 and TRBJ1-2; D call uncertain. V lost 4 bases to trimming and J lost 2 bases, with 11 bases between them. This CDR3 has 14 residues. The germline gives CDR1 LNHDA, CDR2 SQIVND (reference sequence). For the CDR3, the DNA is TGTGCCAGTAGTACACGGACGGAAAACTATGGCTACACCTTC. Translation: CASSTRTENYGYTF.

A note on this clone: One end of the junction does not line up with germline, which may come from a read error. This sequence joins TRBV15 and TRBJ2-2; 8 bases map to TRBD1. This CDR3 contains 14 residues. CDR1 is LNHNV and CDR2 is YYDKDF in the germline V gene (reference sequence). CDR3 nucleotide sequence: TGTGCCACCCGCAGGGGGCCGGACACCGGGGAGCTGTTTTTT. Translation: CATRRGPDTGELFF.

The rearrangement links TRBV21-1 to TRBJ1-6; whether TRBD1, the table's D call, matches the DNA was not checked. TRBV21-1 is termed a pseudogene. The CDR3 sequence is 18 residues long. CDR3: CASSSARWDRGVDSPLHF. CDR3 nucleotide sequence: TGTGCCAGCAGCTCCGCCCGGTGGGACAGGGGGGTTGATTCACCCCTCCACTTT.

This clone was detected a few times. The V and J genes are TRBV5-1 and TRBJ2-1; D is ambiguous. Trimming took 0 bases from V and 10 from J, leaving 8 bases between them. This CDR3 is 12 amino acids long. CDR1 and CDR2 (germline): SGHRS, YFSETQ. The CDR3 loop reads CASSLADYEQFF. For the CDR3, the DNA is TGCGCCAGCAGCTTGGCAGATTACGAGCAGTTCTTC.

J is TRBJ1-5 and V is TRBV24-1; no clear D gene. The germline V gene encodes CDR1 KGHDR and CDR2 SFDVKD. V lost 7 bases, J lost 7 bases, and 10 bases lay in between. The CDR3 loop spans 12 amino acids. CDR3 protein: CATSGSGQPQHF. DNA for the CDR3: TGTGCCACCAGCGGGTCGGGACAGCCCCAGCATTTT.

This clone has just one count. The chain has TRBV19 and TRBJ1-5, with D unclear. The CDR3 covers 15 residues. From germline, CDR1 is LNHDA and CDR2 SQIVND (reference sequence). V was pared by 4 bases and J by 3 bases, with 13 bases between. CDR3 loop: CASSRTRADNQPQHF. The CDR3 DNA is TGTGCCAGTAGTAGGACTCGGGCGGACAATCAGCCCCAGCATTTT.

This chain connects TRBV21-1 to TRBJ2-7; the table assigns TRBD2, which was not confirmed against the DNA. TRBV21-1 is given as a pseudogene. This CDR3 is built from 16 residues. The CDR3 region is CASSPLGGGQRYEQYV. The DNA for the CDR3 is TGTGCCAGCAGCCCTCTCGGGGGGGGGCAAAGGTACGAGCAGTACGTC.

The rearrangement joins TRBV15 to TRBJ1-3; D is unclear. The CDR3 is 15 residues long. V was shortened by 0 bases and J by 1 base, with 7 bases between the two germline ends. Germline values: CDR1 LNHNV, CDR2 YYDKDF (reference sequence). CDR3: CATSRDRGSGNTIYF. The CDR3 bases are TGTGCCACCAGCAGAGATCGGGGTTCTGGAAACACCATATATTTT.

This chain links TRBV2 with TRBJ1-6; maybe TRBD1 (5 bases). Per germline, CDR1 SNHLY and CDR2 FYNNEI. The germline V and J ends were trimmed by 3 bases and 9 bases, with 15 bases remaining between them. The CDR3 runs 15 residues. CDR3 protein: CASSESGTWSSPLHF. In nucleotides, the CDR3 is TGTGCCAGCAGTGAGTCTGGGACGTGGAGTTCACCCCTCCACTTT.

In this sample, this clone turned up once. J is TRBJ2-7 and V is TRBV13; TRBD2 matches 10 bases. The CDR3 has 16 amino acids. Germline trimming cut 2 bases from V and 3 bases from J; bases unmatched to any gene: 7. Germline CDR1 is PRHDT and CDR2 is FYEKMQ (reference sequence). The CDR3 protein is CASSLFKLAGNYEQYF. CDR3 nucleotide sequence: TGTGCCAGCAGCTTATTCAAACTAGCGGGGAACTACGAGCAGTACTTC. Complete variable domain (other parts from reference TRBV13 and TRBJ2-7): AAGVIQSPRHLIKEKRETATLKCYPIPRHDTVYWYQQGPGQDPQFLISFYEKMQSDKGSIPDRFSAQQFSDYHSELNMSSLELGDSALYFCASSLFKLAGNYEQYFGPGTRLTVT.

The chain is built from TRBV4-2 and TRBJ2-2; 12 nucleotides line up with TRBD2. The V gene's germline CDR1 is LGHNA and CDR2 YNFKEQ. After removal of 2 bases from V and 5 bases from J, the junction contained 6 bases not matched to a gene. The CDR3 totals 17 residues. In nucleotides, the CDR3 is TGTGCCAGCAGCCAACCACTAGCGGGGGGCCTGACCGGGGAGCTGTTTTTT. Translating gives CASSQPLAGGLTGELFF.

The chain carries TRBV7-8 and TRBJ2-2, with TRBD2 matching over 9 bases. This CDR3 is built from 18 residues. Trimming took 4 bases from V and 0 from J; bases not matched to a gene: 9. Per germline, CDR1 SGHVS and CDR2 FQNEAQ. The CDR3 DNA sequence: TGTGCCAGCAGCTGGGTGTCTAGCGGGGCCGCGAACACCGGGGAGCTGTTTTTT. Translated: CASSWVSSGAANTGELFF.

This chain joins TRBV11-3 and TRBJ2-3; no clear D gene. V gave up 1 base and J gave up 3 bases, with 14 bases separating them. This CDR3 is built from 16 residues. Germline V CDR1 and CDR2: SGHNT, YENEEA. CDR3 DNA: TGTGCCAGCAGCTTAGGGGGTTTCGACGGAACAGATACGCAGTATTTT. Its protein is CASSLGGFDGTDTQYF.

This clone was seen only a few times. Additional DNA sequences in this sample encode the identical CDR3. This chain connects TRBV19 to TRBJ2-1; D unclear. The ends were cut back, 0 bases at V and 1 base at J, with 4 bases in the middle. The germline CDR1 and CDR2 sequences are LNHDA and SQIVND (reference sequence). The CDR3 length is 14 residues. The CDR3 DNA reads TGTGCCAGTAGTATAGAGGGTTCCTACAATGAGCAGTTCTTC. Amino acid sequence: CASSIEGSYNEQFF.

The chain is built from TRBV6-5 and TRBJ1-1; TRBD1 is a possible D gene (5 bases). With 5 bases removed from V and 1 base from J, the gap between germline ends came to 11 bases. This CDR3 contains 14 residues. The V gene's germline CDR1 is MNHEY and CDR2 SVGAGI. In nucleotides, the CDR3 is TGTGCCAGCAGTAACAGGATGGGGAACACTGAAGCTTTCTTT. Its translation: CASSNRMGNTEAFF.

This sequence joins TRBV5-6 and TRBJ2-4; D is unresolved. The V end lost 7 bases, the J end lost 2 bases, and 13 bases lay between the germline ends. The CDR3 extends over 14 amino acids. Germline V gene lookup returns CDR1 SGHDT and CDR2 YYEEEE. This chain's CDR3 is CASFLRTTKNIQYF. The DNA of the CDR3 is TGTGCCAGCTTCTTGCGGACCACCAAAAACATTCAGTACTTC.

This chain joins TRBV3-1 (or the pseudogene TRBV3-2) and TRBJ1-2; 10 bases are shared with TRBD1. Germline V gives CDR1 LGHDT, CDR2 YNNKEL (reference sequence). The V segment lost 0 bases and the J segment 4 bases; nucleotides outside the gene matches: 2. There are 15 residues in the CDR3. The CDR3 DNA reads TGTGCCAGCAGCCAAGATCGGACAGGGGGCTATGGCTACACCTTC. As protein: CASSQDRTGGYGYTF.

V usage is TRBV5-1 and J usage is TRBJ2-2, with 10 positions matching TRBD1. Germline trimming cut 3 bases from V and 8 bases from J; bases unmatched to any gene: 7. The CDR3 is 15 amino acids. Germline CDR1 is SGHRS and CDR2 is YFSETQ. The CDR3 reads CASSSGTGVAGELFF. CDR3 sequence (DNA): TGCGCCAGCAGCTCCGGGACAGGGGTAGCGGGGGAGCTGTTTTTT.